This note documents a single TCR beta chain sequence. This record belongs to a study of blood T cell repertoires in COVID-19. Clones were read by immunoSEQ multiplex PCR, and TCRdb kept only the in-frame ones, dropping some. The sample yields a few hundred thousand clones, 80% to 90% seen once. Participants, about 18 to 90 years old, spanned more than 20 US areas. The ends were cut back, 3 bases at V and 3 bases at J, with 12 bases in the middle. Germline V gives CDR1 SGHTA, CDR2 FQGNSA. This CDR3 comprises 14 residues. Sequenced: PBMCs or T cells enriched from blood (not recorded which). This receptor was taken from a man in his forties who had recovered from COVID-19. The chain links TRBV7-2 to TRBJ2-7; possible D gene TRBD2, 6 bases. The CDR3 nucleotides read TGTGCCAGCAGCTTGCGGGGATCCTTCTACGAGCAGTACTTC. Translated: CASSLRGSFYEQYF.